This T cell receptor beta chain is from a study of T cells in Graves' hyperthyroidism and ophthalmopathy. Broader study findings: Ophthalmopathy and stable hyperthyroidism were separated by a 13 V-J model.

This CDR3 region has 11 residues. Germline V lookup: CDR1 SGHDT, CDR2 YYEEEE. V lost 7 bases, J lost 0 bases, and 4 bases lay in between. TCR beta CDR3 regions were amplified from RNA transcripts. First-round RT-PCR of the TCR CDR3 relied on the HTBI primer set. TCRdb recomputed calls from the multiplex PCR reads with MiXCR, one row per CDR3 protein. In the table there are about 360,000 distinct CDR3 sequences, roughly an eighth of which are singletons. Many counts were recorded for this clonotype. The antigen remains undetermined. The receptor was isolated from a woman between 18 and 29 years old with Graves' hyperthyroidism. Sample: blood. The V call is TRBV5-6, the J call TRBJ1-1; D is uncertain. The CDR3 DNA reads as TGTGCCAGCCATTTGAACACTGAAGCTTTCTTT. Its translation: CASHLNTEAFF. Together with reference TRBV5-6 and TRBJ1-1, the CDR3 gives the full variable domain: DAGVTQSPTHLIKTRGQQVTLRCSPKSGHDTVSWYQQALGQGPQFIFQYYEEEERQRGNFPDRFSGHQFPNYSSELNVNALLLGDSALYLCASHLNTEAFFGQGTRLTVV.